This TCR beta chain derives from a study of shared clonotypes between healthy human individuals (dated by TCRdb to about 2020). As for the study more broadly: The cohort included three men and two women between 18 and 49 years of age. Each donor's leukapheresis produced roughly between roughly 0.85 and 10 billion PBMCs. To increase sequencing depth and limit assay-specific biases, TCR repertoire library preparation and sequencing were carried out by different laboratories using diverse techniques. The study deeply sequenced blood TCR repertoires of five healthy adults to estimate repertoire size and the extent of clonotype sharing between individuals. Per donor, three plates each were used for CD4 naive and CD4 memory, two for CD8 naive, and one for CD8 memory. Findings and caveats that apply to the study as a whole: Even with the large sequencing depth, rarefaction of the sorted-subset datasets indicated that sequencing was incomplete. The genetic and exposure-history diversity represented was limited by the small number of donors. Estimated clonotype richness was generally larger for naive than for memory subsets. Sampling was restricted to blood, and TCR repertoires in tissue are likely to differ from TCR repertoires in blood. Pairwise subsampling indicated that sequencing depth was expected to affect the degree of clonotype sharing among donors. Sharing across a few donors was observed for about 4.8% of naive CD4, over 3% of naive CD8, about 2.3% of memory CD4, and approximately 0.41% of memory CD8 clonotypes. Compared with non-shared clonotypes, the clonotypes found in all four sorted-subset donors had higher generation probabilities.

Via the germline V gene (reference sequence), CDR1 is SEHNR and CDR2 FQNEAQ. The CDR3 holds 14 amino acids from the cysteine to the phenylalanine. Just CDR3 DNA is preserved here, 42 bases in frame from base 1. Using the deep immunoSEQ assay, TCR CDR3 regions were amplified from genomic DNA by multiplex PCR. For each cell subset, the extracted genomic DNA was distributed evenly across all wells of several immunoSEQ 96-well plates, and each plate served as one replicate. Each replicate PCR for sorted subsets received about 180 ng genomic DNA, equal to around 32,000 T cell genomes. Purified libraries were quantified with a Qubit 3.0 fluorometer, sized on a Bioanalyzer 2100, and re-quantified with the KAPA Library Quantification kit. Each immunoSEQ 96-well plate was sequenced on its own single-read 150-cycle Illumina NextSeq 550 flow cell. Under the source paper's analysis protocol: Because only junctional sequences without quality scores were contained in the immunoSEQ output, filtering matching that applied to full-length reads could not be performed. To assign V/J genes and CDR3, sequences were annotated against IMGT germline references using PyIR, a Python wrapper for IgBLAST v1.9. Reads with weak V/J assignments (E-value above 1e-6), missing CDR3, stop codons, out-of-frame junctions, or ambiguous translated residues were removed. V3J clonotypes were defined as sequences sharing the same inferred V gene, J gene, and CDR3 amino acid sequence. Percentage overlap between repertoires was calculated by dividing the number of shared unique clonotypes by the size of the smaller repertoire. RTK rarefaction, the Chao1 estimator, and Recon v2.1 estimates of unobserved clonotypes were used to assess repertoire richness. Generation probabilities were computed with OLGA for all TCRbeta clonotypes obtained by the gDNA method from a handful of donors. As stored in TCRdb, this immuneACCESS dataset retains in-frame rearrangements with V and J assigned. A fraction of the clones does not appear; measured against another copy, unresolved V genes explain less than half of the discrepancy, and the remainder lacks a known reason. From that table come the V and J calls and clone size; the DNA was used to work out D and trimming. This sample is represented by hundreds of thousands of clones; around two thirds of them were singletons. The ten largest make up 1.5% to 2% of the sample.

The donors were healthy, HIV-negative adults with no recently reported acute infections or vaccinations. Only Caucasian adults living in Nashville, Tennessee, USA were represented among the donors. Magnetic negative selection was used to enrich CD4+ T cells, after which naive cells were positively selected on CD45RA and the negative fraction became the memory subset. Blood was collected by leukapheresis, and PBMCs were isolated by Ficoll-Histopaque density gradient centrifugation and then cryopreserved in liquid nitrogen vapor phase. Purity and quantity of every magnetically sorted T cell population were checked by analytical flow cytometry. Each sorted fraction had its genomic DNA isolated and then quantified by UV absorbance on a Nanodrop 2000c. Turning to this clone: The antigen it binds to is not known. Base qualities are not provided; no much larger clone lies one nucleotide away.

This clonotype was sampled from a woman aged 30 to 39 in good health. Material for sequencing was memory CD4+ T cells sorted from blood. The intended sense of this specimen's cell subset or site label: CD45RA-negative fraction. This chain is built from TRBV7-9 and TRBJ2-5; TRBD1 aligns with 10 central bases. The DNA matches TRBJ2-7 better at its end, which makes the J call doubtful. The CDR3 reads as follows: CASSRWTGGYEQYF. Read as DNA, the sequence is TGTGCCAGCAGCAGATGGACAGGGGGCTACGAGCAGTACTTC.